This paragraph covers one TCR beta chain sequence. This sample was taken from a study of CD8 T cells in Susac syndrome. RNA in amounts of roughly 0.5 to 1 ug was reverse transcribed with random hexamers. With immunoSEQ multiplex PCR, TCR beta CDR3 was amplified across 54 Vbeta and 13 Jbeta. TCRdb re-called the immunoSEQ multiplex PCR reads with MiXCR, one entry per CDR3 protein. The sample has about 130,000 distinct CDR3 sequences, 90% to 95% seen once; the top ten hold more than 0.09%. V shed 6 bases and J 2 bases; nucleotides not matched to a gene: 5. The CDR3 length is 14 residues. The V gene's germline CDR1 is KGHSH and CDR2 LQKENI.

This TCR derives from a human donor in good health. The material sequenced was CD4+ T cells from PBMCs. This chain links TRBV18 with TRBJ2-7; 9 bases are a match to TRBD1. The CDR3 DNA reads as TGTGCCAGCTCGCCGGACAGGGGACCCTACGAGCAGTACTTC. Translated, it gives CASSPDRGPYEQYF.